These 16 T cell receptor beta chains share one sample of origin, sequenced in a study of CD8 T cells in Susac syndrome. Random hexamers served to reverse transcribe roughly 0.45 to 1 ug RNA. TCRdb analysed the immunoSEQ multiplex PCR reads with MiXCR anew, one entry per CDR3 protein. The sample has around 190,000 distinct CDR3 sequences, 85% to 95% seen once. Sequencing used CD8+ T cells from PBMCs. These receptors were obtained from a human donor with multiple sclerosis.

This clonotype has only a few counts. CDR3 sequence reads: CASSYGDEQYF. The CDR3 coding sequence is TGTGCCAGCAGTTATGGGGACGAGCAGTACTTC. The J gene is TRBJ2-7, the V gene TRBV12-3 or TRBV12-4; D remains unclear. This CDR3 is built from 11 residues. Trimming cost V 4 bases and J 5 bases, with 6 bases left between them.

V and J are TRBV27 and TRBJ2-5, with unresolved D. Trimming shortened V by 0 bases and J by 5 bases, and 4 bases separated the two germline ends. The CDR3 contains 12 residues. Germline V lookup: CDR1 MNHEY, CDR2 SMNVEV (reference sequence). CDR3 sequence: CASSLSGETQYF. For the CDR3, the DNA is TGTGCCAGCAGTTTATCTGGTGAGACCCAGTACTTC.

This clonotype occurred once. The V and J genes are TRBV24-1 and TRBJ2-3; a possible D gene is TRBD1 (5 bases). The germline V gene encodes CDR1 KGHDR and CDR2 SFDVKD. With 6 bases removed from V and 1 base from J, the gap between germline ends came to 10 bases. The CDR3 contains 14 residues. CDR3 loop: CATSKTGGTDTQYF. In DNA, the CDR3 is TGTGCCACCAGTAAAACAGGAGGCACAGATACGCAGTATTTT.

The V gene is TRBV20-1, the J gene TRBJ2-3; D possibly uses TRBD1 or TRBD2 (5 bases each). V was cut by 6 bases and J by 6 bases, with 19 bases left in between. Looked up from germline, CDR1 is DFQATT and CDR2 is SNEGSKA (reference sequence). The CDR3 has 14 residues. DNA of the CDR3: TGCAGTGCGGACCCCCAATCCTGGGGGGATACGCAGTATTTT. Its translation is CSADPQSWGDTQYF.

The chain couples TRBV20-1 to TRBJ2-3; 12 nucleotides align to TRBD2. Per the germline V gene, CDR1 is DFQATT and CDR2 is SNEGSKA (reference sequence). V was clipped by 5 bases and J by 5 bases; unmatched bases: 8. This CDR3 has 15 residues. The CDR3 reads CSALTSGGRRDTQYF. The CDR3 DNA reads TGCAGTGCTTTGACTAGCGGGGGCCGGAGAGATACGCAGTATTTT.

The rearrangement joins TRBV24-1 to TRBJ2-1, with D unclear. There are 12 residues in the CDR3. In germline, CDR1 is KGHDR, CDR2 SFDVKD. V gave up 3 bases and J gave up 6 bases, with 5 bases separating them. The CDR3 here is CATSDHGNEQFF. The CDR3 coding sequence is TGTGCCACCAGTGATCACGGCAATGAGCAGTTCTTC.

This chain links TRBV2 with TRBJ2-1; 8 nucleotides match TRBD1. V trimming: 6 bases; J trimming: 7 bases; junction bases outside the gene matches: 11. The CDR3 covers 15 residues. The germline gives CDR1 SNHLY, CDR2 FYNNEI. The CDR3: CASRGGRTGLNEQFF. The CDR3 region has the DNA TGTGCCAGCAGGGGGGGACGGACAGGGCTAAATGAGCAGTTCTTC.

This clonotype was observed once. The chain carries TRBV20-1 and TRBJ2-2; D is undetermined. Germline-derived CDR1 and CDR2 are DFQATT and SNEGSKA (reference sequence). Between the trimmed V and J ends, which lost 5 bases and 6 bases, there was a span of 16 bases. The CDR3 loop spans 14 amino acids. In DNA, the CDR3 is TGCAGTGCTCCGGACCCCCCTATGGCCGGGGAGCTGTTTTTT. Translating gives CSAPDPPMAGELFF.

This chain uses TRBV11-1 with TRBJ2-3, with 7 bases identical to TRBD2. Germline V lookup: CDR1 SGHAT, CDR2 FQDESV (reference sequence). Germline trimming cut 2 bases from V and 0 bases from J; bases unmatched to any gene: 5. The length of the CDR3 is 16 residues. Here the CDR3 DNA reads TGTGCCAGCAGCTTACTGCCTAGCGGTAGCACAGATACGCAGTATTTT. This gives the protein CASSLLPSGSTDTQYF.

Points on this clonotype: One end of the junction does not line up with germline, which may come from a read error. This sequence joins TRBV20-1 and TRBJ2-7; 9 bases match TRBD1. This CDR3 spans 16 amino acids. Germline V gene lookup returns CDR1 DFQATT and CDR2 SNEGSKA (reference sequence). In nucleotides, the CDR3 is TGCAATGCTAGAGATAGGGACAGGGTGGAGTATTACGAGCAGTACTTC. This gives the protein CNARDRDRVEYYEQYF.

The rearrangement uses TRBV18 and TRBJ2-7; no reliable D call. Trimming stripped 6 bases from V and 2 bases from J, with 11 bases between. Germline CDR1 reads KGHSH; CDR2 reads LQKENI. This CDR3 comprises 13 residues. The CDR3 loop is CASSDLHAYEQYF. In DNA form, the CDR3 reads TGTGCCAGCTCCGACCTACACGCCTACGAGCAGTACTTC.

This clonotype was recorded a few times. The genes are TRBV12-3 or TRBV12-4 and TRBJ2-3, with D unclear. This CDR3 has 14 residues. With 3 bases removed from V and 1 base from J, the gap between germline ends came to 8 bases. As DNA, the CDR3 is TGTGCCAGCAGTTTCCTGGCGGGCACAGATACGCAGTATTTT. This sequence encodes CASSFLAGTDTQYF.

This CDR3 is CASSVTTNEKLFF. CDR3 coding DNA: TGTGCCAGCAGCGTGACAACTAATGAAAAACTGTTTTTT. The chain joins TRBV7-9 to TRBJ1-4; the D is unclear. The CDR3 consists of 13 residues. Per germline, CDR1 SEHNR and CDR2 FQNEAQ (reference sequence). Trimming took off 5 bases at V and 0 bases at J, with 4 bases between the two ends.

J is TRBJ2-1 and V is TRBV29-1; 8 bases fit TRBD2. Germline V gene data show CDR1 as SQVTM and CDR2 as ANQGSEA. Trimming at V came to 6 bases and at J to 8 bases, leaving 12 bases not matched to a gene. CDR3 length: 14 amino acids. This CDR3 reads CSVPMGGGLDEQFF. In DNA, the CDR3 is TGCAGCGTGCCCATGGGCGGGGGGTTGGATGAGCAGTTCTTC.

The chain has TRBV27 and TRBJ2-7; D is perhaps TRBD1 or TRBD2 (5 bases each). The V gene lost 4 bases and the J gene lost 2 bases, with 9 bases spanning the gap. The CDR3 contains 13 residues. Germline V gives CDR1 MNHEY, CDR2 SMNVEV (reference sequence). In DNA form, the CDR3 reads TGTGCCAGCAGTTGGGGGATCGCCTACGAGCAGTACTTC. Encoded protein: CASSWGIAYEQYF.

Only one count was recorded for this clonotype. V usage is TRBV10-3 and J usage is TRBJ2-3, with D possibly TRBD2 on 5 matching bases. Looked up from germline, CDR1 is ENHRY and CDR2 is SYGVKD. The germline V and J ends were trimmed by 7 bases and 1 base, with 12 bases remaining between them. The CDR3 spans 14 residues. In DNA form, the CDR3 reads TGTGCCATCAACGAGGGTGTGCGCACAGATACGCAGTATTTT. Translated: CAINEGVRTDTQYF.